Each of the 15 T cell receptor beta chains below was sequenced from the same sample in a study of blood T cell repertoires in COVID-19. TCRdb's table, derived via immunoSEQ multiplex PCR, lists solely in-frame clones and lacks some. The repertoire holds about 340,000 clones, with 91% as singletons. Sequencing input: peripheral blood. All receptors derive from a woman aged 18-30 years who had recovered from COVID-19.

The chain employs TRBV19 and TRBJ1-5, with 12 bases that match TRBD1. J lost 7 bases, V lost 6 bases, and 4 bases had no gene match. The CDR3 runs 14 residues. Germline lookup yields CDR1 LNHDA and CDR2 SQIVND (reference sequence). Here the CDR3 DNA reads TGTGCCAGTAGCCCCGGGACAGGGGGCCAGCCCCAGCATTTT. Protein: CASSPGTGGQPQHF.

The chain joins TRBV24-1 to TRBJ1-2; the match to TRBD1 covers 10 bases. The CDR3 covers 13 residues. Looked up from germline, CDR1 is KGHDR and CDR2 is SFDVKD. Trimming cost V 4 bases and J 13 bases; bases outside gene matches: 8. The CDR3 protein is CATSDRDRGLSTF. The CDR3 DNA sequence: TGTGCCACCAGTGACCGTGACAGGGGGCTCTCCACCTTC.

The chain combines TRBV10-3 with TRBJ1-1; D ambiguous. V was cut by 6 bases and J by 0 bases, with 11 bases left in between. Germline CDR1 is ENHRY and CDR2 is SYGVKD. The CDR3 length is 14 residues. DNA for the CDR3: TGTGCCATCAGATTGATGGCCCTGAACACTGAAGCTTTCTTT. Protein: CAIRLMALNTEAFF.

The rearrangement links TRBV7-2 to TRBJ1-1; 9 bases fit TRBD1. The J segment lost 0 bases and the V segment lost 6 bases, leaving 14 bases of the junction unmatched. The CDR3 runs 18 residues. Germline V lookup: CDR1 SGHTA, CDR2 FQGNSA. The CDR3 protein is CASSSVGTGYNMNTEAFF. The CDR3 coding sequence is TGTGCCAGCAGTTCCGTCGGGACAGGGTACAATATGAACACTGAAGCTTTCTTT.

The chain employs TRBV27 and TRBJ2-7, with D unclear. CDR3 length equals 16 residues. Germline assignment: CDR1 MNHEY and CDR2 SMNVEV (reference sequence). V lost 4 bases and J lost 0, with 16 bases in between. CDR3 amino acids: CASSSTPMTSSYEQYV. CDR3 in DNA: TGTGCCAGCAGTTCGACCCCAATGACAAGCTCCTACGAGCAGTACGTC.

This chain joins TRBV7-6 and TRBJ2-1; D may be TRBD1 (5 bases). The V end lost 3 bases, the J end lost 9 bases, and 12 bases lay between the germline ends. The CDR3 sequence is 13 residues long. Germline loops: CDR1 SGHVS, CDR2 FNYEAQ. The CDR3 here is CASSLGPRGEQFF. The DNA for the CDR3 is TGTGCCAGCAGCTTGGGGCCAAGAGGTGAGCAGTTCTTC.

The chain is built from TRBV5-4 and TRBJ2-1; 7 bases are a match to TRBD2. The V gene's germline CDR1 is SGHNT and CDR2 YYREEE (reference sequence). V gave up 9 bases and J gave up 4 bases; unmatched junction bases: 13. The CDR3 sequence is 15 residues long. Here the CDR3 reads CAMGGFAGSYNEQFF. The CDR3 bases are TGTGCCATGGGGGGGTTTGCGGGGTCTTACAATGAGCAGTTCTTC.

V and J are TRBV15 and TRBJ2-4, with 8 bases lining up with TRBD2. Germline V gives CDR1 LNHNV, CDR2 YYDKDF (reference sequence). Trimming cost V 0 bases and J 0 bases; bases outside gene matches: 4. The CDR3 extends over 17 amino acids. CDR3 loop: CATSREGSGVAKNIQYF. The CDR3 DNA reads as TGTGCCACCAGCAGAGAGGGTAGCGGGGTAGCCAAAAACATTCAGTACTTC. Full variable domain (outside the CDR3, taken from reference TRBV15 and TRBJ2-4): DAMVIQNPRYQVTQFGKPVTLSCSQTLNHNVMYWYQQKSSQAPKLLFHYYDKDFNNEADTPDNFQSRRPNTSFCFLDIRSPGLGDTAMYLCATSREGSGVAKNIQYFGAGTRLSVL.

The chain links TRBV5-6 to TRBJ1-6, with 7 bases fitting TRBD1. Losses at the gene ends were 2 bases for V and 0 bases for J; bases not matched to a gene: 8. In germline, CDR1 is SGHDT, CDR2 YYEEEE. The CDR3 extends over 18 amino acids. The CDR3 spells CASSLGPGQSSYNSPLHF. DNA of the CDR3: TGTGCCAGCAGCTTAGGGCCGGGACAGAGCTCCTATAATTCACCCCTCCACTTT.

Concerning this clone itself: The same CDR3 is also encoded by other DNA sequences in this sample. The V and J genes are TRBV27 and TRBJ1-2; D is uncertain. CDR1 is MNHEY and CDR2 is SMNVEV in the germline V gene (reference sequence). This CDR3 contains 14 residues. V lost 0 bases to trimming and J lost 5 bases, with 10 bases between them. The CDR3 nucleotides read TGTGCCAGCAGTTTATCGGGCCGCGTATATGGCTACACCTTC. Its translation is CASSLSGRVYGYTF.

V gene TRBV18 combines with J gene TRBJ2-1, with D uncertain. Germline loops: CDR1 KGHSH, CDR2 LQKENI. V was pared by 3 bases and J by 0 bases, with 12 bases between. The CDR3 extends over 16 amino acids. The CDR3 DNA follows: TGTGCCAGCTCACCTCGGGTCGGAAGCTCCTACAATGAGCAGTTCTTC. Translation gives CASSPRVGSSYNEQFF.

The chain has TRBV19 and TRBJ1-5; 7 nucleotides align to TRBD1. J lost 1 base, V lost 3 bases, and 0 bases had no gene match. The CDR3 is 14 residues long. Germline values: CDR1 LNHDA, CDR2 SQIVND (reference sequence). The CDR3 loop reads CASSMTGSNQPQHF. The CDR3 DNA follows: TGTGCCAGTAGTATGACAGGGAGCAATCAGCCCCAGCATTTT. The full variable domain, its missing parts supplied by reference TRBV19 and TRBJ1-5, is DGGITQSPKYLFRKEGQNVTLSCEQNLNHDAMYWYRQDPGQGLRLIYYSQIVNDFQKGDIAEGYSVSREKKESFPLTVTSAQKNPTAFYLCASSMTGSNQPQHFGDGTRLSIL.

The rearrangement joins TRBV6-5 to TRBJ1-2, with TRBD1 matching 7 bases. V gave up 6 bases and J gave up 6 bases; unmatched junction bases: 7. Germline V gives CDR1 MNHEY, CDR2 SVGAGI. The CDR3 has 13 residues. CDR3 DNA: TGTGCCAGCAGACGACAGGGTCTTGATGGCTACACCTTC. Amino acid sequence: CASRRQGLDGYTF.

This chain connects TRBV6-5 to TRBJ1-6; TRBD1 agrees at 10 bases. Trimming removed 10 bases from V and 9 bases from J; junction bases left unmatched: 6. The CDR3 covers 13 residues. Germline V gene data show CDR1 as MNHEY and CDR2 as SVGAGI. The CDR3 DNA is TGTGCCACCGGCCGGGACAGGGGTTCACCCCTCCACTTT. Protein product: CATGRDRGSPLHF.

This CDR3 is CASSWDSAGYNEQFF. CDR3 nucleotides: TGTGCCAGCAGCTGGGATTCAGCGGGCTACAATGAGCAGTTCTTC. J is TRBJ2-1 and V is TRBV11-3; D is possibly TRBD2 (6 bases). This CDR3 has 15 amino acids. Germline CDR1 SGHNT, CDR2 YENEEA. V shed 4 bases and J shed 3 bases, with 13 bases lying between them.